These T cell receptor beta chains were read from a single sample in a study of blood T cells in healthy people across ages. Via MiXCR, TCRdb re-called the 5' RACE reads, giving one row per CDR3 protein. The sample lists roughly 680,000 distinct CDR3 sequences, roughly half occurring once. The source material was blood. The origin of the receptors is a woman older than 75 in good health. Both conserved end residues are part of each CDR3. D genes are given only for firm matches. Where a row states a size, it is once, few, many or the class of an expanded clone; other rows omit it.

v_gene: TRBV7-2; d_gene: TRBD1; abundance: NA; j_gene: TRBJ1-1; len: 15; CDR3aa: CASSLANRGLTEAFF; CDR3nt: TGTGCCAGCAGCTTAGCGAACAGGGGGCTGACTGAAGCTTTCTTT
v_gene: TRBV28; d_gene: TRBD1; abundance: NA; j_gene: TRBJ2-6; len: 17; CDR3aa: CASSLQTGADGANVLTF; CDR3nt: TGTGCCAGCAGTTTACAGACAGGGGCAGATGGGGCCAACGTCCTGACTTTC
v_gene: TRBV29-1; d_gene: NA; abundance: many; j_gene: TRBJ1-1; len: 14; CDR3aa: CSVEDLGGYTEAFF; CDR3nt: TGCAGCGTTGAAGATCTGGGGGGGTACACTGAAGCTTTCTTT
v_gene: TRBV27; d_gene: TRBD1; abundance: many; j_gene: TRBJ1-2; len: 15; CDR3aa: CASSYLDRGHYGYTF; CDR3nt: TGTGCCAGCAGTTACTTAGACAGGGGGCACTATGGCTACACCTTC
v_gene: TRBV20-1; d_gene: NA; abundance: few; j_gene: TRBJ2-3; len: 12; CDR3aa: CSGAGGTDTQYF; CDR3nt: TGCAGTGGGGCAGGGGGGACAGATACGCAGTATTTT
v_gene: TRBV21-1; d_gene: NA; abundance: NA; j_gene: TRBJ2-4; len: 15; CDR3aa: CASSKEKGPKNIQYF; CDR3nt: TGTGCCAGCAGCAAAGAGAAAGGGCCCAAAAACATTCAGTACTTC
v_gene: TRBV20-1; d_gene: TRBD1; abundance: NA; j_gene: TRBJ1-6; len: 16; CDR3aa: CSARAGTGGYNSPLHF; CDR3nt: TGCAGTGCTAGAGCCGGGACAGGGGGATATAATTCACCCCTCCACTTT
v_gene: TRBV9; d_gene: TRBD2; abundance: NA; j_gene: TRBJ2-1; len: 15; CDR3aa: CASSVDAGVYNEQFF; CDR3nt: TGTGCCAGCAGCGTAGATGCGGGAGTGTACAATGAGCAGTTCTTC
v_gene: TRBV9; d_gene: NA; abundance: many; j_gene: TRBJ2-3; len: 14; CDR3aa: CASSVAEGTDTQYF; CDR3nt: TGTGCCAGCAGCGTAGCTGAGGGGACAGATACGCAGTATTTT
v_gene: TRBV6-5; d_gene: NA; abundance: many; j_gene: TRBJ1-5; len: 18; CDR3aa: CASSYSSPGRARNQPQHF; CDR3nt: TGTGCCAGCAGTTACTCGTCCCCAGGGCGGGCGCGCAATCAGCCCCAGCATTTT
v_gene: TRBV28; d_gene: TRBD2; abundance: once; j_gene: TRBJ2-7; len: 15; CDR3aa: CASRRPGLATYEQYF; CDR3nt: TGTGCCAGCAGGCGCCCGGGACTAGCCACCTACGAGCAGTACTTC
v_gene: TRBV7-3; d_gene: TRBD2; abundance: NA; j_gene: TRBJ2-3; len: 16; CDR3aa: CASSLTSGFNADTQYF; CDR3nt: TGTGCCAGCAGCTTAACTAGCGGGTTCAACGCAGATACGCAGTATTTT
v_gene: TRBV5-1; d_gene: TRBD2; abundance: many; j_gene: TRBJ2-1; len: 17; CDR3aa: CASSASPLAGGYNEQFF; CDR3nt: TGCGCCAGCAGCGCCTCCCCTCTAGCGGGAGGGTACAATGAGCAGTTCTTC
v_gene: TRBV25-1; d_gene: NA; abundance: NA; j_gene: TRBJ2-7; len: 14; CDR3aa: CASSESGTPYEQYF; CDR3nt: TGTGCCAGCAGTGAATCCGGGACACCCTACGAGCAGTACTTC
v_gene: TRBV5-1; d_gene: NA; abundance: NA; j_gene: TRBJ2-3; len: 16; CDR3aa: CASSLVGGALEDTQYF; CDR3nt: TGCGCCAGCAGCTTGGTAGGGGGGGCGCTTGAAGATACGCAGTATTTT
v_gene: TRBV28; d_gene: NA; abundance: NA; j_gene: TRBJ1-5; len: 13; CDR3aa: CASEQGYNQPQHF; CDR3nt: TGTGCCAGCGAACAGGGCTACAATCAGCCCCAGCATTTT
v_gene: TRBV28; d_gene: NA; abundance: many; j_gene: TRBJ2-3; len: 10; CDR3aa: CASKASTQYF; CDR3nt: TGTGCCAGCAAAGCGTCGACGCAGTATTTT
v_gene: TRBV12-3/TRBV12-4; d_gene: NA; abundance: NA; j_gene: TRBJ1-4; len: 12; CDR3aa: CASRRSSEKLFF; CDR3nt: TGTGCCAGCAGGAGGTCATCCGAAAAACTGTTTTTT
v_gene: TRBV7-2; d_gene: TRBD2; abundance: NA; j_gene: TRBJ2-7; len: 16; CDR3aa: CASSLAGSGRGYEQYF; CDR3nt: TGTGCCAGCAGCTTAGCGGGGAGCGGGAGAGGTTACGAGCAGTACTTC
v_gene: TRBV27; d_gene: NA; abundance: NA; j_gene: TRBJ1-2; len: 14; CDR3aa: CASSPLPANYGYTF; CDR3nt: TGTGCCAGCAGTCCCCTGCCAGCTAACTATGGCTACACCTTC
v_gene: TRBV3-1; d_gene: NA; abundance: NA; j_gene: TRBJ1-6; len: 13; CDR3aa: CASTGMGKSPLHF; CDR3nt: TGTGCCAGCACTGGGATGGGAAAGTCACCCCTCCACTTT
v_gene: TRBV11-2; d_gene: TRBD2; abundance: NA; j_gene: TRBJ2-3; len: 16; CDR3aa: CASSPGGGTSTDTQYF; CDR3nt: TGTGCCAGCAGCCCTGGGGGGGGAACTAGCACAGATACGCAGTATTTT
v_gene: TRBV27; d_gene: NA; abundance: few; j_gene: TRBJ2-7; len: 14; CDR3aa: CASSLGTYSYEQYF; CDR3nt: TGTGCCAGCAGTTTGGGGACATACTCCTACGAGCAGTACTTC
v_gene: TRBV7-2; d_gene: TRBD1; abundance: NA; j_gene: TRBJ1-1; len: 13; CDR3aa: CASSLGTGPQAFF; CDR3nt: TGTGCCAGCAGCTTGGGGACAGGGCCACAAGCTTTCTTT
v_gene: TRBV27; d_gene: TRBD2; abundance: NA; j_gene: TRBJ2-1; len: 19; CDR3aa: CASSSTSTLLAEINNEQFF; CDR3nt: TGTGCCAGCAGTTCAACCTCAACCCTACTAGCGGAAATTAACAATGAGCAGTTCTTC